A single sample is the source of the 20 T cell receptor beta chains below, sequenced in a study of cytomegalovirus exposure and HLA in healthy donors. Both 60 Vbeta primers and 13 Jbeta primers went into the PCR. Libraries were prepared by immunoSEQ multiplex PCR; TCRdb keeps only in-frame clonotypes and omits some of them. This table lists roughly 64,000 clones. Sequencing was performed on PBMCs. Receptors were obtained from a young woman in good health and CMV-seronegative.

The V call is TRBV6-1, the J call TRBJ2-3; 15 positions match TRBD2. This CDR3 region has 15 residues. CDR1 MNHNS and CDR2 SASEGT come from the germline V gene. The DNA for the CDR3 is TGTACCTCCGGGACTAGCGGGGGGAGCACAGATACGCAGTATTTT. It encodes CTSGTSGGSTDTQYF.

CDR3: CASSEYGGQDGYTF. The DNA of the CDR3 is TGTGCCAGCAGTGAATACGGGGGGCAGGATGGCTACACCTTC. This chain connects TRBV25-1 to TRBJ1-2, with D possibly matching TRBD1 (6 bases). Germline-derived CDR1 and CDR2 are MGHDK and SYGVNS. The length of the CDR3 is 14 residues. With 0 bases removed from V and 6 bases from J, the gap between germline ends came to 11 bases.

V is TRBV4-1 and J is TRBJ1-5; possibly TRBD1 for D (5 bases). Germline V gene data show CDR1 as MGHRA and CDR2 as YSYEKL. Trimming took off 1 base at V and 5 bases at J, with 15 bases between the two ends. The CDR3 runs to 16 residues. CDR3 amino acids: CASSQGAGDGYQPQHF. In DNA, the CDR3 is TGCGCCAGCAGCCAAGGGGCGGGGGACGGCTATCAGCCCCAGCATTTT.

The genes are TRBV29-1 and TRBJ2-1; 8 bases fit TRBD2. The CDR3 contains 13 residues. The germline V gene has CDR1 SQVTM and CDR2 ANQGSEA. The ends lost 5 bases at V and 4 bases at J; junction bases unmatched: 4. CDR3 bases: TGCAGCGTTCGGCGGGGGGATTACAATGAGCAGTTCTTC. Residues: CSVRRGDYNEQFF.

The V and J genes are TRBV6-5 and TRBJ1-2; TRBD1 matches 7 bases. Germline-derived CDR1 and CDR2 are MNHEY and SVGAGI. V was clipped by 6 bases and J by 2 bases; unmatched bases: 6. The length of the CDR3 is 14 residues. CDR3 loop: CASSYAGQNYGYTF. CDR3 nucleotide sequence: TGTGCCAGCAGCTACGCGGGACAGAACTATGGCTACACCTTC.

V and J are TRBV11-2 and TRBJ2-7; TRBD1 agrees at 10 bases. The CDR3 spans 14 residues. V lost 1 base, J lost 6 bases, and 3 bases stayed unmatched. Germline CDR1 is SGHAT and CDR2 is FQNNGV. The CDR3 coding sequence is TGTGCCAGCAGCTTAGGGACAGGGGGTATCGAGCAGTACTTC. As protein: CASSLGTGGIEQYF.

The V gene is TRBV6-1, the J gene TRBJ2-7; TRBD2 is a possible D gene (6 bases). The CDR3 contains 18 residues. V was cut by 4 bases and J by 7 bases, with 29 bases left in between. CDR1 is MNHNS, CDR2 SASEGT, per germline. The CDR3 is CASSGYPKVAVDPKEQYF. CDR3 in DNA: TGTGCCAGCAGTGGATACCCAAAGGTAGCGGTCGACCCGAAGGAGCAGTACTTC.

The rearrangement joins TRBV10-3 to TRBJ1-2, with a possible D match to TRBD1 (6 bases). CDR1 ENHRY and CDR2 SYGVKD come from the germline V gene. This CDR3 contains 12 residues. Between the trimmed V and J ends, which lost 8 bases and 7 bases, there was a span of 14 bases. The chain's CDR3 is CAIAGVRVGYTF. The CDR3 region has the DNA TGTGCCATCGCAGGGGTTCGAGTTGGCTACACCTTC.

This chain joins TRBV30 and TRBJ2-7; D is perhaps TRBD2 (5 bases). V gave up 2 bases and J gave up 0 bases, with 14 bases separating them. Germline loops: CDR1 GTSNPN, CDR2 SVGIG (reference sequence). The CDR3 runs to 15 residues. CDR3 in DNA: TGTGCCTGGAGTAATCTAGGACGGGGCTCCTACGAGCAGTACTTC. Translated: CAWSNLGRGSYEQYF.

The chain is built from TRBV4-1 and TRBJ2-5, with no clear D. With 4 bases removed from V and 5 bases from J, the gap between germline ends came to 11 bases. CDR3 length equals 13 residues. From germline, CDR1 is MGHRA and CDR2 YSYEKL. CDR3 sequence reads: CASSPRGEETQYF. The CDR3 DNA is TGCGCCAGCAGCCCAAGAGGAGAGGAGACCCAGTACTTC.

This chain uses TRBV5-1 with TRBJ2-7; TRBD2 aligns across 13 bases. The CDR3 runs 15 residues. Germline-derived CDR1 and CDR2 are SGHRS and YFSETQ. V trimming: 6 bases; J trimming: 2 bases; junction bases outside the gene matches: 5. CDR3 residues: CASTELAGGTYEQYF. The CDR3 DNA sequence: TGCGCCAGCACCGAACTAGCGGGAGGGACCTACGAGCAGTACTTC.

In the case of this clone: At one of its ends the junction is not consistent with the germline gene, which may arise from a read error. The rearrangement joins TRBV30 to TRBJ2-3; 8 bases agree with TRBD2. Looked up from germline, CDR1 is GTSNPN and CDR2 is SVGIG (reference sequence). This CDR3 spans 15 amino acids. The CDR3 reads CAGSRAGASTDTQYF. DNA for the CDR3: TGTGCCGGGAGTAGAGCGGGGGCGAGCACAGATACGCAGTATTTT.

V and J are TRBV5-4 and TRBJ2-1, with D possibly TRBD2 on 8 matching bases. The ends were cut back, 4 bases at V and 10 bases at J, with 21 bases in the middle. The CDR3 covers 15 residues. Germline-derived CDR1 and CDR2 are SGHNT and YYREEE (reference sequence). The CDR3 coding sequence is TGTGCCAGCAGCGAGGGACTAGGGGGCCGGGGGGAGCAGTTCTTC. Encoded protein: CASSEGLGGRGEQFF.

This chain uses TRBV5-1 with TRBJ1-5, with a tentative D call TRBD1 (5 bases). There are 16 residues in the CDR3. Germline-derived CDR1 and CDR2 are SGHRS and YFSETQ. V shed 0 bases and J shed 0 bases, with 10 bases lying between them. CDR3 in DNA: TGCGCCAGCAGCTTGGGGACAAGCAATAGCAATCAGCCCCAGCATTTT. This sequence encodes CASSLGTSNSNQPQHF. The whole variable domain, filled in from reference TRBV5-1 and TRBJ1-5, reads KAGVTQTPRYLIKTRGQQVTLSCSPISGHRSVSWYQQTPGQGLQFLFEYFSETQRNKGNFPGRFSGRQFSNSRSEMNVSTLELGDSALYLCASSLGTSNSNQPQHFGDGTRLSIL.

The V and J genes are TRBV4-1 and TRBJ1-2; 8 nucleotides match TRBD1. The length of the CDR3 is 18 residues. The V gene's germline CDR1 is MGHRA and CDR2 YSYEKL. The V and J ends lost 3 bases and 1 base, in that order; junction bases with no gene match: 13. DNA of the CDR3: TGCGCCAGCAGCCAGCCGAGACAGGGGCTTCAGAGTAACTATGGCTACACCTTC. It yields the protein CASSQPRQGLQSNYGYTF.

The genes are TRBV5-1 and TRBJ2-1, with 8 positions matching TRBD1. Looked up from germline, CDR1 is SGHRS and CDR2 is YFSETQ. There are 15 residues in the CDR3. Losses at the gene ends were 4 bases for V and 3 bases for J; bases not matched to a gene: 6. CDR3 DNA: TGCGCCAGCAGCCCGGGACAGGTGAGCTACAATGAGCAGTTCTTC. Its translation: CASSPGQVSYNEQFF.

As DNA, the CDR3 is TGCGCCAGCAGCGTCGGACAGGGGGCGCGAGGAAACACCATATATTTT. Its translation is CASSVGQGARGNTIYF. This chain joins TRBV5-1 and TRBJ1-3; 11 positions match TRBD1. The CDR3 covers 16 residues. V dropped 4 bases and J dropped 4; count of bases not matched to a gene: 7. Germline CDR1 and CDR2: SGHRS and YFSETQ.

The V gene is TRBV9, the J gene TRBJ1-1; D call uncertain. The V gene lost 4 bases and the J gene lost 0 bases, with 16 bases spanning the gap. The CDR3 is 16 amino acids. Germline CDR1 and CDR2: SGDLS and YYNGEE. CDR3 nucleotides: TGTGCCAGCAGCCGCGGCCACACACTTCTGAACACTGAAGCTTTCTTT. It translates to CASSRGHTLLNTEAFF. Filled out from reference TRBV9 and TRBJ1-1, the complete variable domain reads DSGVTQTPKHLITATGQRVTLRCSPRSGDLSVYWYQQSLDQGLQFLIQYYNGEERAKGNILERFSAQQFPDLHSELNLSSLELGDSALYFCASSRGHTLLNTEAFFGQGTRLTVV.

The DNA for the CDR3 is TGTGCCAGCAGTGGCAGCGGTAACTATGGCTACACCTTC. This codes for CASSGSGNYGYTF. V is TRBV6-5 and J is TRBJ1-2; D uncertain. The V end was cut by 5 bases, the J end by 1 base, with 8 bases between. The CDR3 extends over 13 amino acids. Germline CDR1 reads MNHEY; CDR2 reads SVGAGI.

V and J are TRBV25-1 and TRBJ1-6; D uncertain. The ends were cut back, 0 bases at V and 8 bases at J, with 8 bases in the middle. Germline CDR1 reads MGHDK; CDR2 reads SYGVNS. The CDR3 length is 14 residues. CDR3 DNA: TGTGCCAGCAGTGAATACGCACCGGATTCACCCCTCCACTTT. Translation gives CASSEYAPDSPLHF.